This paragraph covers one TCR beta chain sequence. Which antigen it targets is not known. Per-base qualities were not stored, and no clone one base away is much larger. The germline V and J ends show losses of 2 bases and 5 bases respectively, and no gene match explains 8 bases of the junction. CDR1 and CDR2, looked up from the germline V gene (reference sequence), are DFQATT and SNEGSKA. Measured from the cysteine to the phenylalanine, the CDR3 is 14 residues long. Kept here is only the CDR3 DNA, which spans 42 bases and is read in frame from base 1. The data derive from a study of T cells in Graves' hyperthyroidism and ophthalmopathy (dated by TCRdb to between 2018 and 2021). Some background on the complete study: A discovery cohort of about 96 patients, roughly 45 with Graves' ophthalmopathy and about 60 with stable Graves' hyperthyroidism, was used to find distinguishing TCR V-J signatures. Prospective prediction of ophthalmopathy was tested in an independent validation cohort consisting of fewer than 20 hyperthyroidism patients and more than 15 patients who later progressed to ophthalmopathy. The roughly 90 discovery patients were divided at random into training and test sets in a 7:3 ratio. The study also compared thyroid tissue and blood T-cell repertoires from about 6 Graves' hyperthyroidism patients. Following sampling, methimazole starting at 30 mg daily was given to hyperthyroidism patients, and high-dose intravenous methylprednisolone was given to ophthalmopathy patients. TCR Vbeta CDR3 sequencing of fewer than 150 peripheral blood samples (fewer than 45 ophthalmopathy, some 75 hyperthyroidism and roughly 17 progressor patients) is reported in the paper. What the work shows at the level of the full study, not this receptor alone: No statistical method was used to set the sample size in advance, and investigators knew the group allocation. In cross-validation, a model built on a 13 V-J signature told ophthalmopathy apart from stable hyperthyroidism with 87.88% sensitivity and around 84% specificity, and in testing the same model reached 80%/75%. In validation, the model predicted progression to ophthalmopathy with 60% to 71% sensitivity and about 73% specificity, a median of about 6 months before onset. Most expanded thyroid clonotypes (frequency above 0.001) were also detected in blood, suggesting blood repertoires may reflect thyroid immune responses.

Graves' hyperthyroidism was defined as stable when no progression to ophthalmopathy occurred over 18 months of follow-up. Hyperthyroidism patients were aged 18 to 65 years and newly diagnosed, with disease duration of less than 2 months. Exclusion was applied to patients with uncontrolled infections, other autoimmune diseases, pregnancy or lactation. Diagnoses were established on the basis of clinical symptoms, serum thyroxine and TRAb, thyroid ultrasound, and orbital computed tomography. Total RNA was extracted with Trizol reagent, and quality was checked on an Agilent 2100 Bioanalyzer. The TCR beta CDR3 regions were amplified from the RNA transcripts. The first round of RT-PCR for the TCR CDR3 was performed with the HTBI primer set and the Qiagen OneStep RT-PCR kit. The libraries were constructed in a second round of multiplex PCR and then size-selected and purified. Sequencing of the libraries was done on an Illumina HiSeq2000 using paired-end 100 bp reads. Per the original workflow: SOAPnuke was used to process the raw data, throwing out any read that contained adapters or uncalled bases, had a mean Phred below 15, or lacked an exact constant-primer or identifier match. High-quality paired reads were merged with COPE v1.2.5, and unique nucleotide sequences were defined as clonotypes. Clonotypes were aligned to IMGT TRBV, TRBD and TRBJ reference segments using MiTCR v1.1. Only V-J combinations with frequency above 0.0001, covering 99% to 99.2% of repertoires, were analysed. The TCS score was defined as F50 (clonal expansion) divided by E x V (chaos), with BLOSUM62-based TCRdist calculated between CDR3 peptides within each V-J. Welch's t-statistics and random forest reduced some 510 V-J features to 13, which were used in a naive Bayes classifier (R e1071). TCRdb reprocessed the public reads (quality trimming at Q25 with fastp, clone calling with MiXCR) and kept in-frame beta chains. Records with the same CDR3 protein are collapsed into one entry carrying the most frequent genes and DNA. TCRdb, rather than the study authors, made the V and J calls. The sample contains just over 550,000 distinct CDR3 sequences, about half of them found a single time. The ten biggest clones cover approximately 8.2% of the sample.

In this chain, TRBV20-1 is recombined with TRBJ2-5, with TRBD2 identical over 7 junction bases. Sequencing was performed on peripheral blood or thyroid tissue (not recorded which). The origin of this receptor is a woman aged 18-30 years with Graves' hyperthyroidism. Donor details come from another sample of the same person, matched by shared clones. The nucleotide sequence is TGCAGTGCTAGAAGATCGGCGGGAGTTGAGACCCAGTACTTC. It translates to CSARRSAGVETQYF.